One and the same sample provided the 19 T cell receptor beta chains below, sequenced in a study of T cells in Graves' hyperthyroidism and ophthalmopathy. RNA transcripts yielded amplified TCR beta CDR3 regions. HTBI primers were employed in a first-round RT-PCR of the TCR CDR3. MiXCR, applied by TCRdb to the multiplex PCR reads, yields one record per CDR3 protein. The data show 500,000 to 600,000 distinct CDR3 sequences, around 50% seen once. The material sequenced was peripheral blood or thyroid tissue (not recorded which). These receptors originate from an adult woman with Graves' disease, either hyperthyroidism or ophthalmopathy (not recorded which).

The chain links TRBV20-1 to TRBJ2-5; 7 nucleotides line up with TRBD1. CDR1 and CDR2 from the germline V gene are DFQATT and SNEGSKA (reference sequence). The CDR3 sequence is 16 residues long. V was clipped by 0 bases and J by 9 bases; unmatched bases: 16. The CDR3 bases are TGCAGTGCTAGAGATCTCGGTGCAGGGGGACATCAGCCCCAGTACTTC. Its protein is CSARDLGAGGHQPQYF.

This clonotype has a count of ten or more. The J gene is TRBJ1-1, the V gene TRBV29-1; tentative D call: TRBD1 (5 bases). The germline V and J ends were trimmed by 5 bases and 0 bases, with 7 bases remaining between them. Germline CDR1 and CDR2: SQVTM and ANQGSEA. The CDR3 is made up of 12 amino acids. The CDR3 DNA follows: TGCAGCGTTTGGGACCTGAACACTGAAGCTTTCTTT. This encodes CSVWDLNTEAFF.

This chain joins TRBV20-1 and TRBJ2-7, with 10 bases lining up with TRBD2. V gave up 0 bases and J gave up 4 bases; unmatched junction bases: 6. Looked up from germline, CDR1 is DFQATT and CDR2 is SNEGSKA (reference sequence). CDR3 size: 15 residues. The CDR3 is CSARDRRLAGYEQYF. CDR3 sequence (DNA): TGCAGTGCTAGAGATCGGAGACTAGCGGGTTACGAGCAGTACTTC.

The chain is built from TRBV14 and TRBJ1-1, with 8 nucleotides matching TRBD1. V gave up 8 bases and J gave up 6 bases; unmatched junction bases: 17. Germline CDR1 reads SGHDN; CDR2 reads FVKESK. The CDR3 covers 16 residues. The CDR3 region is CASSPSSGQGFAEAFF. Written as DNA, the CDR3 is TGTGCCAGCTCACCAAGTTCCGGACAGGGATTCGCTGAAGCTTTCTTT. Combining the CDR3 with reference TRBV14 and TRBJ1-1 gives the whole variable domain EAGVTQFPSHSVIEKGQTVTLRCDPISGHDNLYWYRRVMGKEIKFLLHFVKESKQDESGMPNNRFLAERTGGTYSTLKVQPAELEDSGVYFCASSPSSGQGFAEAFFGQGTRLTVV.

This chain uses TRBV6-1 with TRBJ1-2; the match to TRBD1 covers 11 bases. Unmatched junction bases numbered 1, after V lost 0 bases and J lost 7 bases. Germline loops: CDR1 MNHNS, CDR2 SASEGT. This CDR3 has 14 amino acids. CDR3 sequence reads: CASSEAGTGGGYTF. For the CDR3, the DNA is TGTGCCAGCAGTGAAGCGGGGACAGGGGGTGGCTACACCTTC.

This clonotype was detected a few times. The chain combines TRBV20-1 with TRBJ1-2; a weak D match, TRBD1 (5 bases). The CDR3 is made up of 14 amino acids. The germline V gene has CDR1 DFQATT and CDR2 SNEGSKA (reference sequence). Trimming removed 0 bases from V and 2 bases from J, with 10 bases in between. The CDR3 sequence is CSARDLQGNYGYTF. The CDR3 coding sequence is TGCAGTGCTAGAGATCTGCAGGGAAACTATGGCTACACCTTC.

This clonotype showed up many times. The chain couples TRBV5-6 to TRBJ1-1; tentatively, D is TRBD1 (6 bases). Trimming left V 5 bases short and J 5 bases short, with 16 bases between. Germline V gene data show CDR1 as SGHDT and CDR2 as YYEEEE. This CDR3 spans 14 amino acids. Here the CDR3 DNA reads TGTGCCAGCAGTGAGGGGGTTGGGTGGACTGAAGCTTTCTTT. Encoded protein: CASSEGVGWTEAFF.

The chain carries TRBV4-3 and TRBJ1-1; D might be TRBD1 (5 bases). CDR3 length: 15 residues. Between the trimmed V and J ends, which lost 1 base and 4 bases, there was a span of 13 bases. Per germline, CDR1 LGHNA and CDR2 YSLEER. DNA for the CDR3: TGCGCCAGCAGCCAAGCCAGCAGGGCTACCACTGAAGCTTTCTTT. Residues: CASSQASRATTEAFF.

The sample holds a few counts of this clonotype. V usage is TRBV6-5 and J usage is TRBJ1-4; the D gene is possibly TRBD1 (5 bases). The ends were cut back, 2 bases at V and 7 bases at J, with 23 bases in the middle. The germline V gene encodes CDR1 MNHEY and CDR2 SVGAGI. CDR3 length: 18 residues. The CDR3 here is CASSYRLTPGHRAEKLFF. CDR3 DNA: TGTGCCAGCAGTTACAGACTCACCCCCGGACACCGGGCTGAAAAACTGTTTTTT.

The chain couples TRBV20-1 to TRBJ2-2; D not resolved. The CDR3 runs 13 residues. The V gene's germline CDR1 is DFQATT and CDR2 SNEGSKA (reference sequence). The V gene lost 5 bases and the J gene lost 5 bases, with 12 bases spanning the gap. The CDR3 coding sequence is TGCAGTGCTCGCCGGAGAGATACCGGGGAGCTGTTTTTT. As protein: CSARRRDTGELFF.

This clonotype was counted only a few times. The chain has TRBV6-2 or TRBV6-3 and TRBJ1-1; D remains ambiguous. This CDR3 is 14 amino acids long. Trimming shortened V by 2 bases and J by 1 base, and 8 bases separated the two germline ends. Germline V gives CDR1 MNHEY, CDR2 SVGEGT. CDR3 sequence (DNA): TGTGCCAGCAGTTACATAACAGAGAACACTGAAGCTTTCTTT. Protein product: CASSYITENTEAFF.

On this clonotype: One junction end does not reproduce the germline sequence, and a read error may be involved. This chain links TRBV29-1 with TRBJ2-7; 10 bases align to TRBD1. Germline V lookup: CDR1 SQVTM, CDR2 ANQGSEA. This CDR3 has 11 residues. The CDR3 region has the DNA TGTGCCTGGACAGGGGGCTACGAGCAGTACTTC. Translating gives CAWTGGYEQYF.

The chain carries TRBV11-2 and TRBJ1-1; no definite D call. The germline V gene encodes CDR1 SGHAT and CDR2 FQNNGV. The CDR3 covers 13 residues. The ends were cut back, 7 bases at V and 3 bases at J, with 12 bases in the middle. The CDR3 DNA reads as TGTGCCAGCAACCCTACCGGCTACACTGAAGCTTTCTTT. Translating gives CASNPTGYTEAFF.

This rearrangement joins TRBV25-1 to TRBJ1-5; tentative D call: TRBD1 (6 bases). This CDR3 comprises 14 residues. V lost 3 bases, J lost 8 bases, and 14 bases lay in between. Germline CDR1 is MGHDK and CDR2 is SYGVNS. In DNA, the CDR3 is TGTGCCAGCAGTGACGACCGGGGGGCAGAGCCCCAGCATTTT. It yields the protein CASSDDRGAEPQHF.

As to this clonotype: The conserved final phenylalanine or tryptophan is absent from the CDR3, which likely points to a read error. Because the CDR3's place on the DNA is in doubt, the DNA is left out and the CDR3 is given as listed by TCRdb. This sequence joins TRBV13 and TRBJ2-6. From germline, CDR1 is PRHDT and CDR2 FYEKMQ (reference sequence). The CDR3 is made up of 9 amino acids, end residues included. The CDR3 spells CASSDVLMT.

This clonotype showed up many times. Its ends do not fully match the called genes, so a read error is possible. This chain connects TRBV20-1 to TRBJ2-2; D not certain. The germline V gene encodes CDR1 DFQATT and CDR2 SNEGSKA (reference sequence). This CDR3 contains 14 residues. CDR3 amino acids: CSGRSLANTGELFF. The CDR3 nucleotides are TGCAGTGGTAGATCGCTAGCGAACACCGGGGAGCTGTTTTTT.

The rearrangement links TRBV12-3 or TRBV12-4 to TRBJ1-6; 7 bases are shared with TRBD1. The CDR3 is 15 amino acids. Germline trimming cut 5 bases from V and 9 bases from J; bases unmatched to any gene: 10. This CDR3 is CASSATGVTGSPLHF. The CDR3, as DNA: TGTGCCAGCAGTGCTACAGGGGTTACTGGTTCACCCCTCCACTTT.

This chain links TRBV10-3 with TRBJ1-5; tentatively, D is TRBD1 (5 bases). The CDR3 totals 12 residues. V lost 8 bases and J 6 bases, leaving 11 bases between the germline ends. The germline V gene has CDR1 ENHRY and CDR2 SYGVKD. CDR3 in amino acids: CAIGGDSQPQHF. CDR3 nucleotide sequence: TGTGCCATCGGAGGGGATAGTCAGCCCCAGCATTTT.

This clonotype has ten or more counts. This rearrangement joins TRBV11-2 to TRBJ1-5; D remains unclear. Germline V gives CDR1 SGHAT, CDR2 FQNNGV. Between the trimmed V and J ends, which lost 0 bases and 1 base, there was a span of 7 bases. The CDR3 totals 15 residues. The DNA of the CDR3 is TGTGCCAGCAGCTTAGACGGCCAGAGCAATCAGCCCCAGCATTTT. Its translation is CASSLDGQSNQPQHF.